The entry that follows covers one TCR beta chain sequence. The antigen is undetermined. This sample stems from a study of T cell responses to AZD1222 COVID-19 vaccine. Whole-study results and caveats: No repertoire was sampled before or during the peak T cell response, only after it. White British people made up most donors, females outnumbered males, and clonal diversity was possibly underestimated. Nearly half of spike-specific TCRs reportedly target unmutated variant regions.

The germline CDR1 and CDR2 sequences are SGHAT and FQNNGV. CDR3 length: 15 amino acids. V was pared by 5 bases and J by 0 bases, with 13 bases between. Measured with immunoSEQ multiplex PCR; TCRdb has only the in-frame clones, and not every one. The sample shows over 150,000 clones, about 90% of them seen only once. The chain employs TRBV11-2 and TRBJ1-2, with D tentatively TRBD1 (5 bases). Sequences were derived from peripheral blood, sampled on day 0 of MenACWY control vaccination. This TCR was sampled from an adult in good health. The CDR3 spells CASSPRGGSNYGYTF. The CDR3 DNA follows: TGTGCCAGCAGCCCCCGTGGGGGATCTAACTATGGCTACACCTTC.